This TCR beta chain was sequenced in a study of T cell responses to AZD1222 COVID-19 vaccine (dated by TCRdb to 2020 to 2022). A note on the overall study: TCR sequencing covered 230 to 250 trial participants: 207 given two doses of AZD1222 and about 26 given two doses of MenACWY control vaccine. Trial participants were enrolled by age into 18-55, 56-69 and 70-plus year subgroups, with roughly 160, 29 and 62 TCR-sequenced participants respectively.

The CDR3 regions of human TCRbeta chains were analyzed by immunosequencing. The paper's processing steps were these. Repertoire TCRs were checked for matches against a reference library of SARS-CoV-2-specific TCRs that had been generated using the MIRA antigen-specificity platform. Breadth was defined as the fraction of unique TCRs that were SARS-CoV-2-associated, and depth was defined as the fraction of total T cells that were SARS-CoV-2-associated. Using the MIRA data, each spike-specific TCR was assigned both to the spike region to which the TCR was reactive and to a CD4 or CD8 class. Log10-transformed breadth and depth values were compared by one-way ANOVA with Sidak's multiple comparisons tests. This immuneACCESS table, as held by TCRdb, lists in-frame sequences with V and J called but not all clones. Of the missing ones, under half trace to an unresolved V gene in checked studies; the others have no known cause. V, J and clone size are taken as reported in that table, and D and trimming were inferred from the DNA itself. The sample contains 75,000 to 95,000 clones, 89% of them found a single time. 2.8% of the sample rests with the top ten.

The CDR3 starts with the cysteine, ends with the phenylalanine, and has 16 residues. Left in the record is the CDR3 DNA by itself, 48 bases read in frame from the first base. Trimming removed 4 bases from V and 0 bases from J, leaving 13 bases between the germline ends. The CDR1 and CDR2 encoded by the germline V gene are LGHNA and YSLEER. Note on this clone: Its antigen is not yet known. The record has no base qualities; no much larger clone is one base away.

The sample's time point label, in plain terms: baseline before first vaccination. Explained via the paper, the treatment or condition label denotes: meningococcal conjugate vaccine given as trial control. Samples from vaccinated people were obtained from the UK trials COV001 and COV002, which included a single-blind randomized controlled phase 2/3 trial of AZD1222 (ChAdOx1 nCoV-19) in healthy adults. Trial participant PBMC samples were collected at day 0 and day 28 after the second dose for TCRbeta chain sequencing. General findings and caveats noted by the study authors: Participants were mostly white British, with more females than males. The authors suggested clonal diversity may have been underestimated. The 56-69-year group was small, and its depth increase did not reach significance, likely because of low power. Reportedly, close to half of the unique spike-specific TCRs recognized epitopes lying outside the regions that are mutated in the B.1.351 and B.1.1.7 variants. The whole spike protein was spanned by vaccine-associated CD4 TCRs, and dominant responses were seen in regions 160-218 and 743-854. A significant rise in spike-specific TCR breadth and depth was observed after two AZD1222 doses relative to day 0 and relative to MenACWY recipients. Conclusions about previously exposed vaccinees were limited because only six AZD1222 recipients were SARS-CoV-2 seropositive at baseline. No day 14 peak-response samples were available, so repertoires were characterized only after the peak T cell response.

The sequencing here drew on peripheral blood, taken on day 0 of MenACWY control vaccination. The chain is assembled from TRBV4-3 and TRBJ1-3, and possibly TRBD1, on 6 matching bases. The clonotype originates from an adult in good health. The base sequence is TGCGCCAGCAGCCGTGGCACAGGGACCTCTGGAAACACCATATATTTT. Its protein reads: CASSRGTGTSGNTIYF.